The T cell receptor beta chain under discussion was sequenced for a study of cytomegalovirus exposure and HLA in healthy donors. As for the study in general: Counted in an early data release were some 81 million unique TCRs from HLA-typed donors.

Study-wide results and limits: When analyzed later, a missense DCLRE1C variant was found to be linked to TCR beta V- and J-gene trimming. TCR beta chains numbering more than 150 were designated cytomegalovirus-associated.

PCR amplification relied on 60 Vbeta primers (plus 13 Jbeta primers). Some clones are missing from TCRdb's copy, which holds only in-frame ones; the method was immunoSEQ multiplex PCR. The top ten hold 12% of the sample, which has approximately 120,000 clones, roughly three quarters seen once. CDR1 is MNHNS, CDR2 SASEGT, per germline. The CDR3 spans 13 residues. V shed 2 bases and J shed 5 bases, with 7 bases lying between them. With respect to this clone: Its cognate antigen is unknown.

The chain combines TRBV6-1 with TRBJ1-5; D is ambiguous. The TCR sequence derives from a woman aged 40 to 50 in good health and CMV-seropositive. Material for sequencing was PBMCs. The CDR3 region has the DNA TGTGCCAGCAGTGAATACGGGGATCAGCCCCAGCATTTT. It specifies CASSEYGDQPQHF.